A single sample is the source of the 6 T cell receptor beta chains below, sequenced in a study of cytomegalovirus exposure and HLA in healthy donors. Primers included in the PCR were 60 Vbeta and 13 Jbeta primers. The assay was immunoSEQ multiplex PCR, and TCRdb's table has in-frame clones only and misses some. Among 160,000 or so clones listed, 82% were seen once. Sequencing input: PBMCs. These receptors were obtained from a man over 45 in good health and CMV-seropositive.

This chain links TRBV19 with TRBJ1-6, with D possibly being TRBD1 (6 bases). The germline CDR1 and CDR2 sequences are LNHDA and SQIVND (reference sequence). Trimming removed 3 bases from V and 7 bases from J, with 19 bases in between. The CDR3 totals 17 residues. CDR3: CASSIRMTGDINSPLHF. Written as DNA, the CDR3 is TGTGCCAGTAGTATTAGAATGACAGGCGACATCAATTCACCCCTCCACTTT. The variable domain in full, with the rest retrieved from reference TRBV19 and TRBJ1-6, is DGGITQSPKYLFRKEGQNVTLSCEQNLNHDAMYWYRQDPGQGLRLIYYSQIVNDFQKGDIAEGYSVSREKKESFPLTVTSAQKNPTAFYLCASSIRMTGDINSPLHFGNGTRLTVT.

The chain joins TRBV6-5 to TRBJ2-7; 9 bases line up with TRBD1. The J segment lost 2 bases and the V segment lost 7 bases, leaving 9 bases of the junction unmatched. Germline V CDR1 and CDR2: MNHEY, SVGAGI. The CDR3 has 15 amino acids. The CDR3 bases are TGTGCCAGCACCCAAAGGACAGGGGCTCCCTACGAGCAGTACTTC. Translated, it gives CASTQRTGAPYEQYF.

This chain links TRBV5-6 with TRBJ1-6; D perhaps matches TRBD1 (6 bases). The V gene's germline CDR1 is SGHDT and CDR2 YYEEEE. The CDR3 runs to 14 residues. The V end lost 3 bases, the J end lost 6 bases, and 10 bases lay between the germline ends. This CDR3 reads CASSWTVGNSPLHF. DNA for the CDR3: TGTGCCAGCAGCTGGACAGTCGGTAATTCACCCCTCCACTTT.

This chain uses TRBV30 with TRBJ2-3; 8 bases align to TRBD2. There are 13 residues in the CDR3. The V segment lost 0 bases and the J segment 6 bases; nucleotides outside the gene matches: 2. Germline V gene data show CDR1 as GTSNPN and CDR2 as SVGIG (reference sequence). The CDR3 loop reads CAWSVRGADTQYF. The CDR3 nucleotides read TGTGCCTGGAGTGTGCGGGGGGCCGATACGCAGTATTTT.

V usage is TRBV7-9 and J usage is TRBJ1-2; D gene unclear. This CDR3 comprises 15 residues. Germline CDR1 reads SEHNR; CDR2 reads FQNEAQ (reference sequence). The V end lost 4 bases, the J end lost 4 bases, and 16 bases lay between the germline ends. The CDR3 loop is CASSYTELGSYGYTF. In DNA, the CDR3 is TGTGCCAGCAGCTATACAGAATTGGGCAGCTATGGCTACACCTTC.

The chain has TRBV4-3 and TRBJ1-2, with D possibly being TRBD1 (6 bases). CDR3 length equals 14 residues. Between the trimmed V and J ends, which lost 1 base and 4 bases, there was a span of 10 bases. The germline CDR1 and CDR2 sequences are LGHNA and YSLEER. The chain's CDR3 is CASSQVEGGYGYTF. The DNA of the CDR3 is TGCGCCAGCAGCCAAGTAGAAGGGGGCTATGGCTACACCTTC.